These 24 T cell receptor beta chains were all obtained from the same sample, sequenced in a study of T cell responses to AZD1222 COVID-19 vaccine (dated by TCRdb to the early 2020s). Receptors were amplified or captured by the immunoSEQ multiplex PCR assay. TCRdb stores this immuneACCESS table with in-frame sequences only. Part of the clones is absent; in the studies checked, under half of the shortfall reflects unresolved V genes, and no reason is known for the rest. The sample includes about 110,000 clones, with roughly 90% observed a single time. Around 8.6% of the sample lies in the top ten. The sample's time point label, decoded: about 28 days (+/-7) after the second vaccine dose. The material sequenced was peripheral blood, taken 28 days after the second AZD1222 dose. Receptor source: an adult who received the AZD1222 COVID-19 vaccine.

The gene calls are TRBV10-1 and TRBJ2-7; D may be TRBD2 (7 bases). Germline assignment: CDR1 WNHNN and CDR2 SYGVQD (reference sequence). This CDR3 is built from 17 residues. V lost 5 bases, J lost 3 bases, and 23 bases lay in between. CDR3 DNA sequence: TGCGCCAGCAGTCCTAGCGATCGGGGGGCCGCGAACTACGAGCAGTACTTC. This translates into CASSPSDRGAANYEQYF.

The chain employs TRBV5-8 and TRBJ2-3; D perhaps matches TRBD2 (6 bases). The CDR3 loop spans 13 amino acids. With 10 bases removed from V and 2 bases from J, the gap between germline ends came to 14 bases. Germline CDR1 SGHTS, CDR2 YDEGEE. For the CDR3, the DNA is TGTGCCGGGCGGGACCGAAACACAGATACGCAGTATTTT. Its translation is CAGRDRNTDTQYF.

V and J are TRBV11-2 and TRBJ1-1; TRBD1 is a possible D gene (5 bases). Trimming removed 5 bases at V and 3 bases at J, with 10 bases between. The V gene's germline CDR1 is SGHAT and CDR2 FQNNGV. The CDR3 spans 13 residues. The CDR3 DNA sequence: TGTGCCAGCAGCCCCCTCAGGGACACTGAAGCTTTCTTT. This codes for CASSPLRDTEAFF.

This clone was seen a handful of times. The gene calls are TRBV25-1 and TRBJ2-7; the D gene is possibly TRBD1 (5 bases). Trimming pared 3 bases from V and 5 bases from J, leaving 14 bases between. Germline CDR1 MGHDK, CDR2 SYGVNS. This CDR3 comprises 14 residues. The CDR3 reads CASSDMGQGNEQYF. The CDR3 DNA reads as TGTGCCAGCAGTGATATGGGGCAGGGAAACGAGCAGTACTTC.

The chain is built from TRBV6-5 and TRBJ1-2; a weak D match, TRBD1 (5 bases). There are 11 residues in the CDR3. The germline V gene has CDR1 MNHEY and CDR2 SVGAGI. The ends were cut back, 8 bases at V and 6 bases at J, with 10 bases in the middle. The CDR3 loop reads CASEGYHGYTF. CDR3 bases: TGTGCCAGCGAGGGGTATCATGGCTACACCTTC.

The rearrangement joins TRBV27 to TRBJ2-1; TRBD2 matches at 12 bases. Germline V CDR1 and CDR2: MNHEY, SMNVEV (reference sequence). V trimming: 2 bases; J trimming: 1 base; junction bases outside the gene matches: 9. This CDR3 has 19 residues. CDR3 region: CASSLRTSGMLFSYNEQFF. The CDR3 DNA reads TGTGCCAGCAGTTTAAGGACTAGCGGGATGCTTTTTTCCTACAATGAGCAGTTCTTC.

The chain is built from TRBV6-2 or TRBV6-3 and TRBJ1-2, with D tentatively TRBD1 (5 bases). Germline loops: CDR1 MNHEY, CDR2 SVGEGT. This CDR3 region has 13 residues. Deletions cut 8 bases from V and 4 bases from J, with 14 bases between. The CDR3 loop reads CASRWERGYGYTF. CDR3 nucleotide sequence: TGTGCCAGCCGTTGGGAGAGGGGCTATGGCTACACCTTC.

The chain carries TRBV6-5 and TRBJ2-7, with 7 bases fitting TRBD2. CDR3 size: 16 residues. Trimming removed 2 bases from V and 0 bases from J; junction bases left unmatched: 7. Germline CDR1 MNHEY, CDR2 SVGAGI. CDR3 sequence reads: CASSYERGSSSYEQYF. DNA for the CDR3: TGTGCCAGCAGTTACGAACGCGGGAGCAGCTCCTACGAGCAGTACTTC.

This clone was counted a single time. Here the CDR3 reads CASSLSGRAKNIQYF. The CDR3, as DNA: TGTGCCAGCAGTCTCTCTGGCCGGGCCAAAAACATTCAGTACTTC. V gene TRBV27 combines with J gene TRBJ2-4; D gene uncertain. V shed 5 bases and J shed 1 base, with 12 bases lying between them. There are 15 residues in the CDR3. Per germline, CDR1 MNHEY and CDR2 SMNVEV (reference sequence).

The V call is TRBV27, the J call TRBJ1-1, with 8 bases lining up with TRBD1. The CDR3 sequence is 15 residues long. CDR1 and CDR2 from the germline V gene are MNHEY and SMNVEV (reference sequence). V dropped 5 bases and J dropped 1; count of bases not matched to a gene: 6. CDR3 sequence: CASSPLDRANTEAFF. The DNA for the CDR3 is TGTGCCAGCAGTCCCCTGGACAGGGCGAACACTGAAGCTTTCTTT.

The rearrangement links TRBV27 to TRBJ2-1; 9 bases align to TRBD1. The CDR3 consists of 16 residues. With 2 bases clipped from V and 4 bases from J, the junction kept 6 bases outside the gene matches. Germline lookup yields CDR1 MNHEY and CDR2 SMNVEV (reference sequence). The CDR3 nucleotides read TGTGCCAGCAGTTTAGGCGGGACAGGGAAGTACAATGAGCAGTTCTTC. As protein: CASSLGGTGKYNEQFF.

CDR3 DNA sequence: TGTGCCAGCAGCGCCTACCGAAACACTGAAGCTTTCTTT. Amino acids: CASSAYRNTEAFF. The chain uses TRBV9 and TRBJ1-1, with D uncertain. The CDR3 runs to 13 residues. Germline-derived CDR1 and CDR2 are SGDLS and YYNGEE. V lost 3 bases and J 2 bases, leaving 8 bases between the germline ends.

The chain carries TRBV30 and TRBJ1-2; D possibly corresponds to TRBD1 (5 bases). The germline V and J ends were trimmed by 4 bases and 7 bases, with 13 bases remaining between them. Germline lookup yields CDR1 GTSNPN and CDR2 SVGIG (reference sequence). The CDR3 is made up of 12 amino acids. CDR3 protein: CAWTKQVFGYTF. The DNA for the CDR3 is TGTGCCTGGACCAAACAGGTCTTTGGCTACACCTTC. Full variable domain (rest looked up from reference TRBV30 and TRBJ1-2): SQTIHQWPATLVQPVGSPLSLECTVEGTSNPNLYWYRQAAGRGLQLLFYSVGIGQISSEVPQNLSASRPQDRQFILSSKKLLLSDSGFYLCAWTKQVFGYTFGSGTRLTVV.

The V gene is TRBV7-3, the J gene TRBJ1-3; 7 bases are shared with TRBD1. V lost 0 bases, J lost 4 bases, and 3 bases stayed unmatched. Germline-derived CDR1 and CDR2 are SGHTA and FQGTGA. The CDR3 consists of 15 residues. CDR3 in amino acids: CASSLTGGEGNTIYF. The CDR3 DNA sequence: TGTGCCAGCAGCTTAACAGGGGGCGAAGGAAACACCATATATTTT.

The J gene is TRBJ1-5, the V gene TRBV7-9; D might be TRBD1 (6 bases). The V and J ends lost 4 bases and 0 bases respectively, with 13 bases between them. The CDR3 covers 16 residues. Germline assignment: CDR1 SEHNR and CDR2 FQNEAQ (reference sequence). CDR3 DNA sequence: TGTGCCAGCAGCTCCGTAGGGACATCTAGCAATCAGCCCCAGCATTTT. It translates to CASSSVGTSSNQPQHF.

The chain is built from TRBV7-8 and TRBJ2-1; D might be TRBD2 (5 bases). This CDR3 has 14 amino acids. Trimming removed 1 base from V and 10 bases from J, with 14 bases in between. CDR1 is SGHVS, CDR2 FQNEAQ, per germline. The CDR3 loop is CASSLVVSVGEQFF. Here the CDR3 DNA reads TGTGCCAGCAGCTTAGTGGTTAGCGTAGGCGAGCAGTTCTTC. Full variable domain (remainder filled in from reference TRBV7-8 and TRBJ2-1): GAGVSQSPRYKVAKRGQDVALRCDPISGHVSLFWYQQALGQGPEFLTYFQNEAQLDKSGLPSDRFFAERPEGSVSTLKIQRTQQEDSAVYLCASSLVVSVGEQFFGPGTRLTVL.

The chain employs TRBV6-4 and TRBJ2-1; D perhaps matches TRBD2 (6 bases). V was cut by 10 bases and J by 8 bases, with 21 bases left in between. The germline gives CDR1 MRHNA, CDR2 SNTAGT. The CDR3 contains 14 residues. The CDR3 loop reads CATAGSADVYEQFF. The DNA for the CDR3 is TGTGCCACCGCGGGATCAGCAGATGTCTATGAGCAGTTCTTC.

The chain employs TRBV3-1 (or the pseudogene TRBV3-2) and TRBJ1-3; no firm D call. Germline V gives CDR1 LGHDT, CDR2 YNNKEL (reference sequence). The CDR3 totals 16 residues. Deletions cut 1 base from V and 2 bases from J, with 12 bases between. CDR3 DNA: TGTGCCAGCAGCCAAGCCCCCCGACATACTGGAAACACCATATATTTT. Translated, it gives CASSQAPRHTGNTIYF.

The chain couples TRBV3-1 (or the pseudogene TRBV3-2) to TRBJ2-7, with TRBD2 identical over 10 bases. J gave up 4 bases and V 0 bases, and 3 bases lay outside the gene matches. The CDR3 has 15 residues. Looked up from germline, CDR1 is LGHDT and CDR2 is YNNKEL (reference sequence). Here the CDR3 reads CASSQDASGSYEQYF. The CDR3 DNA reads TGTGCCAGCAGCCAAGATGCTAGCGGGAGTTACGAGCAGTACTTC.

This chain links TRBV11-2 with TRBJ2-7, with TRBD2 as a possible D gene (6 bases). This CDR3 has 16 residues. CDR1 is SGHAT and CDR2 is FQNNGV in the germline V gene. V lost 1 base and J 6 bases, leaving 19 bases between the germline ends. CDR3 sequence reads: CASSLGEVLLGGEQYF. The CDR3 DNA reads as TGTGCCAGCAGCTTAGGGGAGGTACTTCTCGGCGGCGAGCAGTACTTC.

The chain combines TRBV12-3 or TRBV12-4 with TRBJ1-2; D unclear. V dropped 10 bases and J dropped 0 bases, with 12 bases sitting between them. The CDR3 length is 13 residues. CDR3 DNA sequence: TGTGCCATTTGGACCGCAACTAACTATGGCTACACCTTC. Translating gives CAIWTATNYGYTF.

The chain uses TRBV7-2 and TRBJ1-5, with D possibly being TRBD1 (6 bases). CDR1 is SGHTA and CDR2 is FQGNSA in the germline V gene. The V and J ends lost 5 bases and 4 bases respectively, with 15 bases between them. The CDR3 runs to 15 residues. For the CDR3, the DNA is TGTGCCAGCAGCCCGAGGGGGGGCGGGAATCAGCCCCAGCATTTT. Translation gives CASSPRGGGNQPQHF.

The CDR3 DNA reads as TGTGCCAGCTCACGAGGCAGAAATAATTCACCCCTCCACTTT. Its translation is CASSRGRNNSPLHF. The chain joins TRBV18 to TRBJ1-6; the D is unclear. The ends were cut back, 4 bases at V and 5 bases at J, with 9 bases in the middle. There are 14 residues in the CDR3. In germline, CDR1 is KGHSH, CDR2 LQKENI. Full variable domain (missing parts from reference TRBV18 and TRBJ1-6): NAGVMQNPRHLVRRRGQEARLRCSPMKGHSHVYWYRQLPEEGLKFMVYLQKENIIDESGMPKERFSAEFPKEGPSILRIQQVVRGDSAAYFCASSRGRNNSPLHFGNGTRLTVT.

This clone was detected once. The rearrangement joins TRBV19 to TRBJ1-2; 7 bases fit TRBD1. The CDR3 consists of 15 residues. V shed 4 bases and J 7 bases; nucleotides not matched to a gene: 12. The germline CDR1 and CDR2 sequences are LNHDA and SQIVND (reference sequence). The CDR3 region is CASSKETTGMRGYTF. CDR3 in DNA: TGTGCCAGTAGTAAAGAAACGACAGGGATGCGTGGCTACACCTTC.